This TCR beta chain was found in a study of immune evolution from preneoplasia to lung adenocarcinoma. Study-wide results and limits: From normal lung to invasive adenocarcinoma, top clone frequencies appeared to decrease. Normal lung had highest clonality; later lesions appeared denser, more diverse. Compared with EGFR-mutant or double wild-type lesions, KRAS-mutant nodules were more clonal.

Histologic diagnosis was independently verified by two lung pathologists. A remark on this clone: Its antigen is not identified.

Trimming cost V 9 bases and J 6 bases, with 17 bases left between them. The CDR3 extends over 14 amino acids. The germline V gene has CDR1 MNHNS and CDR2 SASEGT. TCRdb's copy holds only in-frame clones and misses some; the assay was immunoSEQ multiplex PCR. Here the sample spans 5,000 to 8,000 clones, roughly 85% being singletons. Sequences were obtained from FFPE minimally invasive lung adenocarcinoma tissue. The sequence was obtained from a person aged 60 to 80 with lung adenocarcinoma. V gene TRBV6-1 combines with J gene TRBJ1-4; tentatively, D is TRBD1 (6 bases). CDR3 residues: CASSSGGGDEKLFF. The CDR3 bases are TGTGCCAGTTCGTCGGGGGGGGGCGATGAAAAACTGTTTTTT.